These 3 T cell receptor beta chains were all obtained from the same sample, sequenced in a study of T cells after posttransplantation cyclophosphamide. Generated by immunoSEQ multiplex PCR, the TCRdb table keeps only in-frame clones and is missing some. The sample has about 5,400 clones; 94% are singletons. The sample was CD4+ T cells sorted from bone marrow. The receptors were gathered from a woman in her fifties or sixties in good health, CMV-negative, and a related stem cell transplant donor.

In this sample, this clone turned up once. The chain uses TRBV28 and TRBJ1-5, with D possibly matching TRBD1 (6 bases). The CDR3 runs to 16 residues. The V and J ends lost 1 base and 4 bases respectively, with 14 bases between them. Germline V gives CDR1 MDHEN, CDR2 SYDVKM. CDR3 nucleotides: TGTGCCAGCAGTTTATTAACAGGGAGGGGAAATCAGCCCCAGCATTTT. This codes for CASSLLTGRGNQPQHF.

CDR3 nucleotide sequence: TGCGCCAGCAGCTTGTCCCCGCGGTATGAGCAGTTCTTC. Amino acids: CASSLSPRYEQFF. The V gene is TRBV5-1, the J gene TRBJ2-1; D unresolved. Germline CDR1 SGHRS, CDR2 YFSETQ. This CDR3 has 13 residues. Trimming removed 1 base at V and 8 bases at J, with 10 bases between.

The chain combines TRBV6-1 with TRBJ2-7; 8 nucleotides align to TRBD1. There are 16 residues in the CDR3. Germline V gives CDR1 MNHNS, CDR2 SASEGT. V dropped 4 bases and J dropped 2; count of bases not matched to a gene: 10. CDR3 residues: CASSGVPGQVPYEQYV. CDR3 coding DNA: TGTGCCAGCAGTGGGGTACCGGGACAGGTCCCCTACGAGCAGTACGTC.